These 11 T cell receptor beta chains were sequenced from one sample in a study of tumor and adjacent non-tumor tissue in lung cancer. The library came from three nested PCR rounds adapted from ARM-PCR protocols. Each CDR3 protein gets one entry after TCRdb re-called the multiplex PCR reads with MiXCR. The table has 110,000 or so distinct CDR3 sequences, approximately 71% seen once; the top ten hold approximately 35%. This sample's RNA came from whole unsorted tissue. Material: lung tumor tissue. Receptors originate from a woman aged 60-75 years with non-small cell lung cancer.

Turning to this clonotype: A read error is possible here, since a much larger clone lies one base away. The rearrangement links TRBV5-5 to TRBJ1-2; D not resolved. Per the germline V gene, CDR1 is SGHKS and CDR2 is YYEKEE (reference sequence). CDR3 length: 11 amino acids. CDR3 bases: TGTGTCAGCAGCGCGAACTATGGCTACACCTTC. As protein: CVSSANYGYTF.

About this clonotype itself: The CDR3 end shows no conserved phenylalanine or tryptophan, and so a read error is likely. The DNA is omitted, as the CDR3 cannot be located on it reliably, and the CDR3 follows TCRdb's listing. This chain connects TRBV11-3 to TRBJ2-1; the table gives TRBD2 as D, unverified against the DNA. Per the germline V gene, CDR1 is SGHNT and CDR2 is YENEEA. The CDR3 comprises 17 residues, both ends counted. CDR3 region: CASNLELISGSHNELFS.

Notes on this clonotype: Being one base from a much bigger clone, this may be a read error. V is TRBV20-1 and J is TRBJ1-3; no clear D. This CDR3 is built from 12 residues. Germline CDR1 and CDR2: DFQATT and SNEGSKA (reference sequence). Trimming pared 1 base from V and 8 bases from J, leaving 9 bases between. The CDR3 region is CSARGPTDTIYF. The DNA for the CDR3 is TGCAGTGCTAGAGGCCCCACAGACACCATATATTTT.

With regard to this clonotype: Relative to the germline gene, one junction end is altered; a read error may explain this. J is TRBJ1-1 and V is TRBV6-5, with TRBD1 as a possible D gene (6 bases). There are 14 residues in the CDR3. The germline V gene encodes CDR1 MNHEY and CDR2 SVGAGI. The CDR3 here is CTSNYSRGDTEAFF. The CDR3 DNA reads TGTACCAGCAATTACTCCAGGGGCGACACTGAAGCTTTCTTT.

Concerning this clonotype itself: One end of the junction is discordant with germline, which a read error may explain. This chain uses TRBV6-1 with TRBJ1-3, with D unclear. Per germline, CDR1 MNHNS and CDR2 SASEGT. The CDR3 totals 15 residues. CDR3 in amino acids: CASSRGPNGGNTIYF. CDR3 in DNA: TGTGCCAGTAGTCGCGGACCAAATGGTGGAAACACAATATATTTT.

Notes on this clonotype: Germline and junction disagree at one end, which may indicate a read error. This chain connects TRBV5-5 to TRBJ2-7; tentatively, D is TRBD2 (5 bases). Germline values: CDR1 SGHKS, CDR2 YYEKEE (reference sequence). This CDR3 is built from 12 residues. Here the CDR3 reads CTSNLDAGEHYF. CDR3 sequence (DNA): TGTACCAGCAACCTGGACGCGGGCGAGCACTACTTC.

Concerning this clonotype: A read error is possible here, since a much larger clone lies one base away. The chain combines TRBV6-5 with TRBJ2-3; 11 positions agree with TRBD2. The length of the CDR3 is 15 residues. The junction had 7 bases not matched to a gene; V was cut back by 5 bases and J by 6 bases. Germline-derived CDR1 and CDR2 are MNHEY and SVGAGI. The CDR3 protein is CASSELAGANDTQYF. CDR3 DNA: TGTGCCAGCAGTGAACTAGCGGGAGCCAATGATACGCAGTATTTT.

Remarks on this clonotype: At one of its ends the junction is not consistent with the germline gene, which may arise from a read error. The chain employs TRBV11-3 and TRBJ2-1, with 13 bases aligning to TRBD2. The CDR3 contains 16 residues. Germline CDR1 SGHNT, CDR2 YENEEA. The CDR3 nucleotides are TGTGTCAGCAGATTAGGGACTAGCGGGAAGAACAATGAGCAGTTCTTC. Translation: CVSRLGTSGKNNEQFF. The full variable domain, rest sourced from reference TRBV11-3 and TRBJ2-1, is EAGVVQSPRYKIIEKKQPVAFWCNPISGHNTLYWYLQNLGQGPELLIRYENEEAVDDSQLPKDRFSAERLKGVDSTLKIQPAELGDSAVYLCVSRLGTSGKNNEQFFGPGTRLTVL.

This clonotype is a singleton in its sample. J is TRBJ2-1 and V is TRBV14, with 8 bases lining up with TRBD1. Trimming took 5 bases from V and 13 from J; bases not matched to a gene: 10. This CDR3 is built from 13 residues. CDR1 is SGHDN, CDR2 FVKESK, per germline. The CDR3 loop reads CASSSDRDCEQFF. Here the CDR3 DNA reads TGTGCCAGCAGCTCGGACAGGGATTGTGAACAGTTCTTC.

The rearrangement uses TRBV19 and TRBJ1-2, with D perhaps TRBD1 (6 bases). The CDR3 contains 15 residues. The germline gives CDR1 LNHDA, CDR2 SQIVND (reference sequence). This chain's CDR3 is CTTARQGPAGFGYTF. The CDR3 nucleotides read TGTACCACCGCAAGGCAGGGGCCCGCGGGCTTTGGCTACACCTTC.

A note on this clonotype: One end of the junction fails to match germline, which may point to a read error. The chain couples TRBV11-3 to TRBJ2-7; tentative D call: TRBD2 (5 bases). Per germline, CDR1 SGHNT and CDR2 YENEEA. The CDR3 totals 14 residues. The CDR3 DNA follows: TGTGCCAGCTGCTTATATACGGGAACCTACGAGAAGTACTTC. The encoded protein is CASCLYTGTYEKYF.